Following are 25 T cell receptor beta chains from one sample sequenced in a study of vaccination and CD4 T cells after COVID-19. Indicated treatment: approximately 9-day PBMC culture with coronavirus spike peptide pools or control peptides (ViraFEST assay). Those CD4+ T cells from the unexposed donor predate the COVID-19 pandemic (2011-2018). The Oncomine TCR Beta short-read assay was what sequenced the DNA obtained from cultured CD4+ T cells. TCRdb processed the PCR reads anew with MiXCR; each CDR3 protein has one entry. This sample has approximately 4,400 distinct CDR3 sequences; around two thirds occur once, and the top ten carry around 37%. The antigens for these receptors are not known. Specimen: CD4+ T cells from blood, cultured in vitro. The receptor set was obtained from a human donor in good health.

The chain is built from TRBV12-3 or TRBV12-4 and TRBJ2-6; no clear D gene. V dropped 3 bases and J dropped 2 bases, with 5 bases sitting between them. This CDR3 region has 14 residues. CDR3 coding DNA: TGTGCCAGCAGTTTCGTGACTGGGGCCAACGTCCTGACTTTC. This codes for CASSFVTGANVLTF.

The chain carries TRBV10-1 and TRBJ1-6, with D maybe TRBD1 (6 bases). This CDR3 has 16 residues. The germline V gene has CDR1 WNHNN and CDR2 SYGVQD (reference sequence). The V and J ends lost 7 bases and 0 bases respectively, with 13 bases between them. CDR3 sequence reads: CASKGRGHSYNSPLHF. CDR3 sequence (DNA): TGCGCCAGCAAGGGCAGGGGCCACTCCTATAATTCACCCCTCCACTTT.

The V call is TRBV5-8, the J call TRBJ2-1, with 14 positions matching TRBD2. The CDR3 has 18 residues. V lost 0 bases and J lost 2; bases outside the gene matches: 4. Germline CDR1 is SGHTS and CDR2 is YDEGEE. The CDR3, as DNA: TGTGCCAGCAGCTTGGCCGGACTAGCGGGAGGCCCCTACAATGAGCAGTTCTTC. It codes for CASSLAGLAGGPYNEQFF.

This clonotype occurred a few times. DNA of the CDR3: TGTGCCAGCAGACTGGGACAGATGAACACTGAAGCTTTCTTT. Its translation is CASRLGQMNTEAFF. The gene calls are TRBV6-1 and TRBJ1-1; 7 nucleotides agree with TRBD1. The CDR3 covers 14 residues. V shed 6 bases, J shed 0 bases, and the junction held 4 bases outside the gene matches. Germline values: CDR1 MNHNS, CDR2 SASEGT.

The chain recombines TRBV28 with TRBJ1-1; unclear D gene. Trimming pared 3 bases from V and 3 bases from J, leaving 8 bases between. CDR1 and CDR2 from the germline V gene are MDHEN and SYDVKM. The CDR3 length is 13 residues. CDR3 region: CASSFVPDTEAFF. As DNA, the CDR3 is TGTGCCAGCAGTTTCGTCCCGGACACTGAAGCTTTCTTT.

The chain recombines TRBV6-1 with TRBJ2-4; 7 bases align to TRBD1. The ends lost 5 bases at V and 0 bases at J; junction bases unmatched: 7. The CDR3 contains 16 residues. CDR1 MNHNS and CDR2 SASEGT come from the germline V gene. DNA of the CDR3: TGTGCCAGCAGTCCCCGGGACAGCCGAGCCAAAAACATTCAGTACTTC. Its translation is CASSPRDSRAKNIQYF.

The chain is built from TRBV12-3 or TRBV12-4 and TRBJ1-1; 9 bases align to TRBD1. V dropped 6 bases and J dropped 5; count of bases not matched to a gene: 7. The CDR3 covers 14 residues. The CDR3 coding sequence is TGTGCCAGCAGCCCCCGGGACAGGGATACTGAAGCTTTCTTT. Protein product: CASSPRDRDTEAFF.

This clonotype was seen more than once but under ten times. V is TRBV7-9 and J is TRBJ1-2, with D maybe TRBD1 (5 bases). V lost 8 bases and J lost 8, with 24 bases in between. The CDR3 loop spans 15 amino acids. Germline V CDR1 and CDR2: SEHNR, FQNEAQ (reference sequence). Here the CDR3 DNA reads TGTGCCAGCTACCAGACGGGGCGGTGGGGGAGCGGCTACACCTTC. Its translation: CASYQTGRWGSGYTF.

The chain has TRBV25-1 and TRBJ1-1; 7 nucleotides align to TRBD1. The V and J ends lost 6 bases and 3 bases, in that order; junction bases with no gene match: 4. The germline CDR1 and CDR2 sequences are MGHDK and SYGVNS. This CDR3 has 13 residues. This CDR3 reads CASRLTGDTEAFF. The CDR3 DNA reads TGTGCCAGCAGGTTAACAGGGGACACTGAAGCTTTCTTT.

This clonotype was found once. The chain couples TRBV7-2 to TRBJ2-5; maybe TRBD2 (6 bases). The V end lost 1 base, the J end lost 5 bases, and 14 bases lay between the germline ends. This CDR3 comprises 15 residues. The germline V gene has CDR1 SGHTA and CDR2 FQGNSA. CDR3 sequence: CASSLVGEVYETQYF. DNA for the CDR3: TGTGCCAGCAGCTTAGTAGGGGAGGTTTACGAGACCCAGTACTTC.

DNA of the CDR3: TGTGCCAGCAGTTTAGTTCGGCAGGCAGAAGCTTTCTTT. Amino acids: CASSLVRQAEAFF. This chain connects TRBV27 to TRBJ1-1; D remains unclear. CDR1 and CDR2 (germline): MNHEY, SMNVEV (reference sequence). This CDR3 has 13 amino acids. The V end lost 2 bases, the J end lost 8 bases, and 12 bases lay between the germline ends.

This sequence joins TRBV11-2 and TRBJ1-2; D gene uncertain. The CDR3 contains 13 residues. Germline loops: CDR1 SGHAT, CDR2 FQNNGV. The germline V and J ends were trimmed by 0 bases and 3 bases, with 5 bases remaining between them. The CDR3 loop reads CASSLDGYYGYTF. For the CDR3, the DNA is TGTGCCAGCAGCTTAGATGGGTACTATGGCTACACCTTC.

This sequence joins TRBV7-8 and TRBJ2-2, with D uncertain. Per the germline V gene, CDR1 is SGHVS and CDR2 is FQNEAQ. The CDR3 loop spans 16 amino acids. Trimming removed 2 bases at V and 0 bases at J, with 10 bases between. Here the CDR3 DNA reads TGTGCCAGCAGCTTAAGGGCAGCTACGAACACCGGGGAGCTGTTTTTT. It codes for CASSLRAATNTGELFF.

This chain connects TRBV10-3 to TRBJ1-5; 9 bases line up with TRBD1. The CDR3 consists of 13 residues. The ends lost 4 bases at V and 7 bases at J; junction bases unmatched: 2. CDR1 ENHRY and CDR2 SYGVKD come from the germline V gene. The CDR3 nucleotides are TGTGCCATCAGTGGCGGGACAGGGCAGCCCCAGCATTTT. The encoded protein is CAISGGTGQPQHF.

The chain combines TRBV7-8 with TRBJ1-2; D might be TRBD1 (6 bases). V lost 7 bases to trimming and J lost 1 base, with 19 bases between them. The germline V gene encodes CDR1 SGHVS and CDR2 FQNEAQ. The CDR3 is made up of 16 amino acids. Here the CDR3 DNA reads TGTGCCAGCAACCCCGGCCGGGACATCCTTAACTATGGCTACACCTTC. Protein: CASNPGRDILNYGYTF.

This clonotype was observed a single time. The chain is built from TRBV7-8 and TRBJ1-1; D may be TRBD1 (5 bases). The CDR3 runs to 15 residues. Germline CDR1 and CDR2: SGHVS and FQNEAQ. V dropped 0 bases and J dropped 1 base, with 9 bases sitting between them. The CDR3 DNA is TGTGCCAGCAGCTTAGCATTCGGGGGGAACACTGAAGCTTTCTTT. Translated: CASSLAFGGNTEAFF.

The chain combines TRBV6-1 with TRBJ1-5; no clear D. The length of the CDR3 is 15 residues. Germline V lookup: CDR1 MNHNS, CDR2 SASEGT. The germline V and J ends were trimmed by 6 bases and 0 bases, with 12 bases remaining between them. CDR3 amino acids: CASRRSANSNQPQHF. For the CDR3, the DNA is TGTGCCAGCAGGCGGTCAGCCAATAGCAATCAGCCCCAGCATTTT.

This chain joins TRBV24-1 and TRBJ2-5; no clear D. The ends were cut back, 5 bases at V and 5 bases at J, with 5 bases in the middle. This CDR3 contains 11 residues. Germline V CDR1 and CDR2: KGHDR, SFDVKD. CDR3 sequence: CATSVGETQYF. Written as DNA, the CDR3 is TGTGCCACCAGTGTCGGTGAGACCCAGTACTTC.

This clonotype came up a few times. This rearrangement joins TRBV20-1 to TRBJ1-4; D is unresolved. Deletions cut 3 bases from V and 3 bases from J, with 14 bases between. Germline V lookup: CDR1 DFQATT, CDR2 SNEGSKA (reference sequence). CDR3 length equals 15 residues. The DNA for the CDR3 is TGCAGTGCTAGTCGAGGCTTCGAAGCTAATGAAAAACTGTTTTTT. Translating it yields CSASRGFEANEKLFF.

The rearrangement uses TRBV11-2 and TRBJ2-7; D is unresolved. The ends were cut back, 5 bases at V and 0 bases at J, with 8 bases in the middle. The CDR3 is 13 residues long. Germline values: CDR1 SGHAT, CDR2 FQNNGV. The CDR3 is CASSGLLSYEQYF. In DNA form, the CDR3 reads TGTGCCAGCAGCGGGCTTCTCTCCTACGAGCAGTACTTC.

This clonotype is labeled medium-sized (0.01 to 0.1%). This chain connects TRBV19 to TRBJ2-5; D call uncertain. Trimming pared 4 bases from V and 2 bases from J, leaving 8 bases between. The germline gives CDR1 LNHDA, CDR2 SQIVND (reference sequence). There are 13 residues in the CDR3. CDR3 in DNA: TGTGCCAGTAGTACCGACGGTCAAGAGACCCAGTACTTC. It translates to CASSTDGQETQYF.

The chain uses TRBV20-1 and TRBJ1-1; D gene ambiguous. Trimming pared 2 bases from V and 5 bases from J, leaving 15 bases between. The CDR3 has 14 amino acids. CDR1 DFQATT and CDR2 SNEGSKA come from the germline V gene (reference sequence). Here the CDR3 DNA reads TGCAGTGCTAGACCACAACCGGCGGCGACTGAAGCTTTCTTT. Protein product: CSARPQPAATEAFF.

The gene calls are TRBV19 and TRBJ1-1; D might be TRBD1 (6 bases). The CDR3 is 16 amino acids. Trimming cost V 0 bases and J 6 bases, with 17 bases left between them. Germline V lookup: CDR1 LNHDA, CDR2 SQIVND (reference sequence). The CDR3 reads CASSIDTPGAGAEAFF. The CDR3 DNA reads as TGTGCCAGTAGTATAGATACTCCGGGGGCGGGAGCTGAAGCTTTCTTT.

CDR3 DNA: TGCAGCGTTGCCCAGAGCAATCAGCCCCAGCATTTT. Its translation: CSVAQSNQPQHF. The chain couples TRBV29-1 to TRBJ1-5; D unresolved. This CDR3 is built from 12 residues. Germline V gene sequence: CDR1 SQVTM, CDR2 ANQGSEA. V was pared by 4 bases and J by 1 base, with 5 bases between.

This clonotype was detected a few times. The gene calls are TRBV6-1 and TRBJ1-2; TRBD1 might be the D (6 bases). The CDR3 sequence is 12 residues long. Trimming pared 6 bases from V and 7 bases from J, leaving 12 bases between. Germline-derived CDR1 and CDR2 are MNHNS and SASEGT. The CDR3 reads CASSLTGPGYTF. The CDR3 DNA reads TGTGCCAGCAGCCTTACAGGGCCTGGCTACACCTTC.